The text below deals with one T cell receptor beta chain. As yet, its antigen is unknown. CDR1 and CDR2 from the germline V gene are MNHNS and SASEGT. The CDR3 is 13 amino acids. V was pared by 6 bases and J by 8 bases, with 14 bases between. The data were obtained in a study of OX40 agonist ivuxolimab in advanced cancers. Profiling relied on immunoSEQ multiplex PCR, and the TCRdb table lists in-frame clones only, not all of them. The repertoire holds around 77,000 clones, with about 73% as singletons. Study-wide results and caveats: On average, CD8+ T cells had more expanded clones than CD4+.

The input for sequencing was CD4+ or CD8+ T cells sorted from blood, taken in a trial of the OX40 agonist ivuxolimab. The chain joins TRBV6-1 to TRBJ2-1, with D tentatively TRBD2 (5 bases). The TCR sequence derives from an adult with an advanced solid tumor such as melanoma, head and neck, liver or kidney cancer. The DNA of the CDR3 is TGTGCCAGCAGGCCCTGGGAGCAGGATGAGCAGTTCTTC. It codes for CASRPWEQDEQFF.